This TCR beta chain was profiled in a study of CD8 T cells in Susac syndrome. Turning to this clonotype: A read error may produce the germline difference seen at one junction end.

The germline V gene encodes CDR1 MGHDK and CDR2 SYGVNS. The CDR3 loop spans 14 amino acids. Reverse transcription of roughly 0.5 to 1 ug RNA was carried out with random hexamers. TCRdb itself ran the immunoSEQ multiplex PCR reads through MiXCR, one entry per CDR3 protein. The sample carries about 160,000 distinct CDR3 sequences, approximately 94% recorded once. The sample was CD4+ T cells from PBMCs. This receptor was identified in a human donor with multiple sclerosis. The V call is TRBV25-1, the J call TRBJ1-4; 8 nucleotides match TRBD1. This chain's CDR3 is CASRPGGVGEKPFF. CDR3 DNA sequence: TGTGCCAGCAGACCAGGGGGCGTTGGGGAAAAACCGTTTTTT.